Following are 25 T cell receptor beta chains from one sample sequenced in a study of vaccination and CD4 T cells after COVID-19. Antigens of these TCRs are unknown. Researchers used the Oncomine TCR Beta short-read assay to sequence DNA from cultured CD4+ T cells. From the PCR reads, TCRdb called clonotypes with MiXCR, one entry per CDR3 protein. The sample includes more than 15,000 distinct CDR3 sequences, about 44% of them seen just once. The treatment: roughly 11-day PBMC culture with coronavirus spike peptide pools or control peptides (ViraFEST assay). Source: CD4+ T cells from blood, cultured in vitro, taken before SARS-CoV-2 vaccination. These receptors came from a human donor who had recovered from COVID-19.

This chain connects TRBV6-1 to TRBJ2-5; possible D gene TRBD2, 5 bases. V was cut by 6 bases and J by 5 bases, with 13 bases left in between. Germline V gene data show CDR1 as MNHNS and CDR2 as SASEGT. CDR3 length: 13 amino acids. As DNA, the CDR3 is TGTGCCAGCAGAACCGGGATATGGGAGACCCAGTACTTC. The encoded protein is CASRTGIWETQYF.

The chain carries TRBV6-1 and TRBJ1-1, with 8 bases aligning to TRBD1. V lost 7 bases, J lost 4 bases, and 5 bases stayed unmatched. Per germline, CDR1 MNHNS and CDR2 SASEGT. The CDR3 is 13 residues long. The DNA for the CDR3 is TGTGCCAGCATCAGGACAGGGTTCACTGAAGCTTTCTTT. Translation gives CASIRTGFTEAFF.

This clonotype was detected a few times. The J gene is TRBJ1-1, the V gene TRBV7-2; the D is unclear. Germline V gene sequence: CDR1 SGHTA, CDR2 FQGNSA. The V end lost 5 bases, the J end lost 1 base, and 11 bases lay between the germline ends. The CDR3 consists of 14 residues. CDR3 coding DNA: TGTGCCAGCAGCCCTCGACCGACGAACACTGAAGCTTTCTTT. It translates to CASSPRPTNTEAFF.

The chain combines TRBV6-5 with TRBJ1-1; possible D gene TRBD1, 5 bases. Trimming took off 4 bases at V and 1 base at J, with 22 bases between the two ends. CDR3 size: 18 residues. CDR1 and CDR2 from the germline V gene are MNHEY and SVGAGI. The CDR3 is CASSSLRGVAATNTEAFF. The CDR3 DNA reads TGTGCCAGCAGTTCGCTCCGGGGGGTAGCGGCTACGAACACTGAAGCTTTCTTT.

V gene TRBV7-2 combines with J gene TRBJ1-6, with 12 bases fitting TRBD1. Germline CDR1 SGHTA, CDR2 FQGNSA. The CDR3 length is 20 residues. V was pared by 2 bases and J by 2 bases, with 10 bases of the junction left unmatched. CDR3: CASSLLSGTGGAPYNSPLHF. The CDR3 nucleotides are TGTGCCAGCAGCTTACTATCCGGGACAGGGGGCGCCCCCTATAATTCACCCCTCCACTTT.

This clonotype was observed a few times. The rearrangement joins TRBV10-3 to TRBJ1-6, with unresolved D. Between the trimmed V and J ends, which lost 2 bases and 8 bases, there was a span of 16 bases. This CDR3 has 16 amino acids. CDR1 and CDR2 from the germline V gene are ENHRY and SYGVKD. CDR3 loop: CAISEGRSLNDSPLHF. The CDR3 DNA reads as TGTGCCATCAGTGAGGGCCGATCCTTGAACGATTCACCCCTCCACTTT.

This clonotype was observed a handful of times. The V and J genes are TRBV6-2 or TRBV6-3 and TRBJ1-1; D uncertain. Germline lookup yields CDR1 MNHEY and CDR2 SVGEGT. Trimming pared 2 bases from V and 10 bases from J, leaving 11 bases between. This CDR3 region has 12 residues. CDR3 sequence: CASSYRDRGAFF. In DNA form, the CDR3 reads TGTGCCAGCAGTTACCGCGACCGAGGAGCTTTCTTT.

The chain couples TRBV20-1 to TRBJ1-6; a weak D match, TRBD1 (5 bases). V was clipped by 2 bases and J by 8 bases, with 13 bases between them. Germline assignment: CDR1 DFQATT and CDR2 SNEGSKA (reference sequence). This CDR3 comprises 14 residues. The DNA for the CDR3 is TGCAGTGCTAGAAGAAGGGACGTAGATTCACCCCTCCACTTT. The encoded protein is CSARRRDVDSPLHF.

A note on this clonotype: One junction end does not reproduce the germline sequence, and a read error may be involved. In nucleotides, the CDR3 is TGCAGTGCTGGAGACCCGGGACTAGGCCAAGAGACCCAGTACTTC. It yields the protein CSAGDPGLGQETQYF. The chain is built from TRBV20-1 and TRBJ2-5; TRBD2 aligns across 8 bases. This CDR3 is built from 15 residues. Germline lookup yields CDR1 DFQATT and CDR2 SNEGSKA (reference sequence).

The chain couples TRBV11-3 to TRBJ2-3; 8 nucleotides agree with TRBD1. V shed 5 bases, J shed 6 bases, and the junction held 7 bases outside the gene matches. The CDR3 extends over 14 amino acids. Germline assignment: CDR1 SGHNT and CDR2 YENEEA. Written as DNA, the CDR3 is TGTGCCAGCAGCGACCGGACAGGGCCGGATACGCAGTATTTT. It codes for CASSDRTGPDTQYF.

The J gene is TRBJ1-2, the V gene TRBV15; 7 positions agree with TRBD1. The CDR3 totals 13 residues. Germline V gene sequence: CDR1 LNHNV, CDR2 YYDKDF (reference sequence). V lost 4 bases to trimming and J lost 14 bases; unmatched junction nucleotides: 13. In DNA, the CDR3 is TGTGCCACCAGCAACGAAATACAGGGGAACTATACCTTC. It codes for CATSNEIQGNYTF.

This clonotype was seen a handful of times. The chain couples TRBV19 to TRBJ1-1; 7 bases line up with TRBD1. V gave up 4 bases and J gave up 5 bases; unmatched junction bases: 16. CDR1 is LNHDA, CDR2 SQIVND, per germline (reference sequence). The CDR3 spans 17 residues. In DNA, the CDR3 is TGTGCCAGTAGTACCGCACGGGCAGGGGGAGTAGATACTGAAGCTTTCTTT. The encoded protein is CASSTARAGGVDTEAFF.

This clonotype was detected only a few times. The CDR3 nucleotides read TGTGCCACCAGTAACCAGGGGGAGACCCAGTACTTC. Translated: CATSNQGETQYF. The chain is built from TRBV24-1 and TRBJ2-5; weak D call: TRBD1 (6 bases). The germline V and J ends were trimmed by 6 bases and 5 bases, with 9 bases remaining between them. CDR3 length: 12 residues. Looked up from germline, CDR1 is KGHDR and CDR2 is SFDVKD.

The rearrangement uses TRBV7-9 and TRBJ1-1; D gene unclear. The length of the CDR3 is 14 residues. V dropped 5 bases and J dropped 6 bases, with 16 bases sitting between them. Germline V lookup: CDR1 SEHNR, CDR2 FQNEAQ (reference sequence). DNA of the CDR3: TGTGCCAGCAGCGCGACGGGGATTTGGGCTGAAGCTTTCTTT. As protein: CASSATGIWAEAFF.

The rearrangement links TRBV15 to TRBJ1-2; no definite D call. The CDR3 has 13 residues. Between the trimmed V and J ends, which lost 0 bases and 7 bases, there was a span of 9 bases. The germline CDR1 and CDR2 sequences are LNHNV and YYDKDF (reference sequence). DNA for the CDR3: TGTGCCACCAGCAGAGACTTCCGTGGTGGCTACACCTTC. This codes for CATSRDFRGGYTF.

This clonotype showed up just a few times. V gene TRBV20-1 combines with J gene TRBJ1-5, with D perhaps TRBD1 (5 bases). Deletions cut 2 bases from V and 3 bases from J, with 17 bases between. CDR1 and CDR2 (germline): DFQATT, SNEGSKA (reference sequence). This CDR3 has 16 residues. The CDR3 DNA reads TGCAGTGCTAGAAGGTCCGGGACGAAAAACAATCAGCCCCAGCATTTT. It translates to CSARRSGTKNNQPQHF.

J is TRBJ2-3 and V is TRBV5-1; TRBD2 matches at 8 bases. Germline CDR1 reads SGHRS; CDR2 reads YFSETQ. There are 14 residues in the CDR3. The V gene end was trimmed by 7 bases and the J gene end by 0 bases; junction bases not matched to a gene: 4. The CDR3 sequence is CASRREASTDTQYF. CDR3 in DNA: TGCGCCAGCCGGCGGGAGGCTAGCACAGATACGCAGTATTTT.

This clonotype was observed a handful of times. The V gene is TRBV20-1, the J gene TRBJ1-2; D gene unclear. V lost 0 bases and J 7 bases, leaving 6 bases between the germline ends. The germline gives CDR1 DFQATT, CDR2 SNEGSKA (reference sequence). The CDR3 length is 11 residues. The DNA of the CDR3 is TGCAGTGCTAGAGATTTCCCTGGCTACACCTTC. Protein product: CSARDFPGYTF.

This chain connects TRBV7-2 to TRBJ1-1; D perhaps matches TRBD1 (5 bases). The V and J ends lost 1 base and 6 bases respectively, with 15 bases between them. The CDR3 has 15 amino acids. Germline CDR1 is SGHTA and CDR2 is FQGNSA. The CDR3 nucleotides read TGTGCCAGCAGCTTAGACTTTAGGGGTCAAGCTGAAGCTTTCTTT. Encoded protein: CASSLDFRGQAEAFF. The whole variable domain, remainder taken from reference TRBV7-2 and TRBJ1-1, is GAGVSQSPSNKVTEKGKDVELRCDPISGHTALYWYRQSLGQGLEFLIYFQGNSAPDKSGLPSDRFSAERTGGSVSTLTIQRTQQEDSAVYLCASSLDFRGQAEAFFGQGTRLTVV.

The chain recombines TRBV6-2 or TRBV6-3 with TRBJ2-6; 7 nucleotides match TRBD1. Per germline, CDR1 MNHEY and CDR2 SVGEGT. The V and J ends lost 6 bases and 1 base, in that order; junction bases with no gene match: 3. The CDR3 runs to 15 residues. CDR3: CASSPRGSGANVLTF. CDR3 bases: TGTGCCAGCAGCCCCAGGGGGTCTGGGGCCAACGTCCTGACTTTC.

The rearrangement joins TRBV6-5 to TRBJ2-4; 7 nucleotides match TRBD1. Germline CDR1 MNHEY, CDR2 SVGAGI. V gave up 0 bases and J gave up 5 bases; unmatched junction bases: 1. The CDR3 spans 14 residues. CDR3 loop: CASSYSRGQNIQYF. CDR3 bases: TGTGCCAGCAGTTACTCGAGGGGGCAAAACATTCAGTACTTC.

V is TRBV20-1 and J is TRBJ2-7, with a tentative D call TRBD1 (5 bases). V shed 0 bases and J shed 4 bases, with 13 bases lying between them. Germline V gene lookup returns CDR1 DFQATT and CDR2 SNEGSKA (reference sequence). CDR3 size: 14 residues. CDR3 nucleotides: TGCAGTGCTAGAGATCGAAGGGGATCTTACGAGCAGTACTTC. Amino acid sequence: CSARDRRGSYEQYF.

The gene calls are TRBV20-1 and TRBJ1-5, with TRBD1 matching over 7 bases. The CDR3 runs 15 residues. The V segment lost 6 bases and the J segment 4 bases; nucleotides outside the gene matches: 12. CDR1 and CDR2 (germline): DFQATT, SNEGSKA (reference sequence). CDR3 sequence reads: CSASTGTETNQPQHF. In nucleotides, the CDR3 is TGCAGTGCCAGCACCGGGACAGAAACGAATCAGCCCCAGCATTTT.

The rearrangement uses TRBV28 and TRBJ1-2; D is uncertain. Germline V gene data show CDR1 as MDHEN and CDR2 as SYDVKM. The CDR3 length is 13 residues. V gave up 3 bases and J gave up 7 bases, with 12 bases separating them. CDR3 protein: CASSLRDLTGYTF. CDR3 sequence (DNA): TGTGCCAGCAGTTTGAGGGATCTCACTGGCTACACCTTC.

V is TRBV19 and J is TRBJ1-5, with a tentative D call TRBD1 (5 bases). This CDR3 is 17 amino acids long. The V end lost 0 bases, the J end lost 0 bases, and 12 bases lay between the germline ends. Germline CDR1 LNHDA, CDR2 SQIVND (reference sequence). CDR3 in DNA: TGTGCCAGTAGTATAGATGACAGTCTTTATAGCAATCAGCCCCAGCATTTT. This sequence encodes CASSIDDSLYSNQPQHF.